The 21 T cell receptor beta chains below come from one sample, sequenced in a study of shared clonotypes between healthy human individuals. Sequencing used immunoSEQ multiplex PCR; TCRdb keeps in-frame clones, though not all of them. The data contain roughly 2.2 million clones, approximately 90% of them singletons. Sequenced input: naive CD4+ T cells from PBMCs. Subset reported: CD45RA+ positively selected. These receptors were taken from a young man in good health. Some clones in this sample may be carry-over from other donors' samples.

The chain recombines TRBV10-3 with TRBJ2-3; the match to TRBD2 covers 9 bases. V lost 5 bases, J lost 1 base, and 4 bases stayed unmatched. The CDR3 length is 15 residues. The germline V gene has CDR1 ENHRY and CDR2 SYGVKD. CDR3 residues: CAISPSGKRTDTQYF. The DNA for the CDR3 is TGTGCCATCAGTCCTAGCGGGAAGCGCACAGATACGCAGTATTTT.

The genes are TRBV6-6 and TRBJ1-1, with unresolved D. The germline V and J ends were trimmed by 2 bases and 1 base, with 8 bases remaining between them. CDR1 and CDR2 (germline): MNHNY, SVGAGI (reference sequence). The length of the CDR3 is 14 residues. The CDR3 protein is CASSYPSKNTEAFF. CDR3 coding DNA: TGTGCCAGCAGTTACCCATCGAAGAACACTGAAGCTTTCTTT.

V is TRBV4-2 and J is TRBJ2-7, with 13 bases matching TRBD2. The CDR3 totals 17 residues. Germline V gene data show CDR1 as LGHNA and CDR2 as YNFKEQ. Trimming took 4 bases from V and 5 from J; bases not matched to a gene: 11. CDR3 DNA sequence: TGTGCCAGCAGCCCCGGACTAGCGGGAGCCGGTGAAGACGAGCAGTACTTC. Its protein product is CASSPGLAGAGEDEQYF.

About this clone itself: This CDR3 is also generated by other DNA sequences in the sample. The chain has TRBV6-5 and TRBJ2-2; D not certain. Germline CDR1 reads MNHEY; CDR2 reads SVGAGI. The V end lost 6 bases, the J end lost 3 bases, and 8 bases lay between the germline ends. The CDR3 has 13 residues. CDR3 bases: TGTGCCAGCAGCCCGGGTTACACCGGGGAGCTGTTTTTT. Translating gives CASSPGYTGELFF.

The CDR3 DNA follows: TGTGCCAGTCGTGAACAGGGTGCTGGAAACACCATATATTTT. Encoded protein: CASREQGAGNTIYF. The chain combines TRBV19 with TRBJ1-3; D may be TRBD1 (6 bases). Trimming cost V 8 bases and J 2 bases, with 13 bases left between them. Germline CDR1 LNHDA, CDR2 SQIVND (reference sequence). The CDR3 is 14 residues long. Variable domain in full (rest from reference TRBV19 and TRBJ1-3): DGGITQSPKYLFRKEGQNVTLSCEQNLNHDAMYWYRQDPGQGLRLIYYSQIVNDFQKGDIAEGYSVSREKKESFPLTVTSAQKNPTAFYLCASREQGAGNTIYFGEGSWLTVV.

The V gene is TRBV5-1, the J gene TRBJ1-1; D gene uncertain. The CDR3 has 16 amino acids. Germline V gene lookup returns CDR1 SGHRS and CDR2 YFSETQ. Trimming removed 0 bases from V and 0 bases from J, with 12 bases in between. The chain's CDR3 is CASSLGADFMNTEAFF. For the CDR3, the DNA is TGCGCCAGCAGCTTGGGGGCAGACTTTATGAACACTGAAGCTTTCTTT.

The genes are TRBV7-9 and TRBJ2-7; the D is unclear. Per the germline V gene, CDR1 is SEHNR and CDR2 is FQNEAQ (reference sequence). The CDR3 contains 15 residues. V was cut by 0 bases and J by 4 bases, with 13 bases left in between. CDR3 amino acids: CASSLAKKDVYEQYF. The CDR3 DNA sequence: TGTGCCAGCAGCTTAGCGAAAAAAGATGTGTACGAGCAGTACTTC.

The chain recombines TRBV18 with TRBJ2-3, with D maybe TRBD1 (5 bases). Trimming pared 3 bases from V and 0 bases from J, leaving 7 bases between. The CDR3 sequence is 14 residues long. Germline V gene sequence: CDR1 KGHSH, CDR2 LQKENI. The CDR3 region is CASSPTVSTDTQYF. The CDR3, as DNA: TGTGCCAGCTCACCGACAGTCAGCACAGATACGCAGTATTTT.

V is TRBV7-2 and J is TRBJ2-3, with TRBD2 identical over 10 bases. With 5 bases clipped from V and 10 bases from J, the junction kept 12 bases outside the gene matches. This CDR3 spans 15 amino acids. CDR1 SGHTA and CDR2 FQGNSA come from the germline V gene. The CDR3 here is CASSLTSGIRWPQYF. CDR3 nucleotides: TGTGCCAGCAGCCTTACTAGCGGGATCCGATGGCCGCAGTATTTT. The full variable domain, rest sourced from reference TRBV7-2 and TRBJ2-3, is GAGVSQSPSNKVTEKGKDVELRCDPISGHTALYWYRQSLGQGLEFLIYFQGNSAPDKSGLPSDRFSAERTGGSVSTLTIQRTQQEDSAVYLCASSLTSGIRWPQYFGPGTRLTVL.

Remarks on this clone: The sample carries other DNA sequences with the same CDR3. This chain links TRBV27 with TRBJ2-3; D is tentatively TRBD1 or TRBD2 (5 bases each). Germline CDR1 MNHEY, CDR2 SMNVEV (reference sequence). Trimming removed 8 bases at V and 2 bases at J, with 11 bases between. The CDR3 loop spans 13 amino acids. CDR3 loop: CASRQRNTDTQYF. The CDR3 region has the DNA TGTGCCAGCCGACAGCGGAACACAGATACGCAGTATTTT.

The rearrangement links TRBV7-9 to TRBJ2-5; D uncertain. The length of the CDR3 is 16 residues. Germline assignment: CDR1 SEHNR and CDR2 FQNEAQ (reference sequence). The V gene lost 2 bases and the J gene lost 2 bases, with 15 bases spanning the gap. In DNA form, the CDR3 reads TGTGCCAGCAGCTTACCCCCCGCCCCGTGGCAAGAGACCCAGTACTTC. The encoded protein is CASSLPPAPWQETQYF.

This clone was detected only once. The genes are TRBV5-1 and TRBJ1-4; no clear D gene. Germline CDR1 and CDR2: SGHRS and YFSETQ. With 0 bases removed from V and 4 bases from J, the gap between germline ends came to 10 bases. The CDR3 totals 15 residues. CDR3 loop: CASSLAPMGNEKLFF. The CDR3 DNA is TGCGCCAGCAGCTTGGCCCCTATGGGTAATGAAAAACTGTTTTTT. Supplemented by reference TRBV5-1 and TRBJ1-4, the full variable domain reads KAGVTQTPRYLIKTRGQQVTLSCSPISGHRSVSWYQQTPGQGLQFLFEYFSETQRNKGNFPGRFSGRQFSNSRSEMNVSTLELGDSALYLCASSLAPMGNEKLFFGSGTQLSVL.

This clone was recorded only once. The J gene is TRBJ2-6, the V gene TRBV5-4; possible D gene TRBD2, 8 bases. V was pared by 0 bases and J by 2 bases, with 18 bases between. The CDR3 is made up of 19 amino acids. CDR1 is SGHNT, CDR2 YYREEE, per germline (reference sequence). CDR3 sequence reads: CASSLGFSGTEAGANVLTF. In DNA, the CDR3 is TGTGCCAGCAGCTTGGGGTTTAGCGGGACAGAGGCTGGGGCCAACGTCCTGACTTTC. Drawing the rest from reference TRBV5-4 and TRBJ2-6, the complete variable domain is ETGVTQSPTHLIKTRGQQVTLRCSSQSGHNTVSWYQQALGQGPQFIFQYYREEENGRGNFPPRFSGLQFPNYSSELNVNALELDDSALYLCASSLGFSGTEAGANVLTFGAGSRLTVL.

The rearrangement links TRBV7-3 to TRBJ2-5, with no clear D. The V end lost 1 base, the J end lost 2 bases, and 11 bases lay between the germline ends. The CDR3 runs to 15 residues. Germline assignment: CDR1 SGHTA and CDR2 FQGTGA. This CDR3 is CASSLMGLSQETQYF. The CDR3 DNA reads TGTGCCAGCAGCTTAATGGGCCTAAGTCAAGAGACCCAGTACTTC.

The chain recombines TRBV6-1 with TRBJ2-2; 11 positions agree with TRBD2. V trimming: 9 bases; J trimming: 6 bases; junction bases outside the gene matches: 6. Germline V gene lookup returns CDR1 MNHNS and CDR2 SASEGT. This CDR3 has 14 residues. CDR3 in amino acids: CASLLAGVPGELFF. CDR3 DNA: TGTGCCAGTTTACTAGCGGGAGTTCCCGGGGAGCTGTTTTTT.

The V call is TRBV27, the J call TRBJ2-3, with D unresolved. The CDR3 is made up of 14 amino acids. V lost 3 bases and J lost 2, with 9 bases in between. CDR1 is MNHEY, CDR2 SMNVEV, per germline (reference sequence). The CDR3 spells CASSFTETTDTQYF. The CDR3 DNA sequence: TGTGCCAGCAGTTTTACAGAGACCACAGATACGCAGTATTTT.

The table lists this clone with a count of one. J is TRBJ2-7 and V is TRBV7-2; tentatively, D is TRBD2 (5 bases). The CDR3 spans 13 residues. Trimming removed 5 bases at V and 2 bases at J, with 10 bases between. Germline lookup yields CDR1 SGHTA and CDR2 FQGNSA. The CDR3 loop is CASSPGLTYEQYF. The CDR3 DNA follows: TGTGCCAGCAGCCCAGGACTGACCTACGAGCAGTACTTC. Looking up the rest from reference TRBV7-2 and TRBJ2-7 gives the full variable domain: GAGVSQSPSNKVTEKGKDVELRCDPISGHTALYWYRQSLGQGLEFLIYFQGNSAPDKSGLPSDRFSAERTGGSVSTLTIQRTQQEDSAVYLCASSPGLTYEQYFGPGTRLTVT.

The chain recombines TRBV7-8 with TRBJ1-1; weak D call: TRBD1 (5 bases). With 6 bases removed from V and 4 bases from J, the gap between germline ends came to 18 bases. CDR1 is SGHVS, CDR2 FQNEAQ, per germline. This CDR3 is built from 15 residues. The DNA of the CDR3 is TGTGCCAGCAGTCTCCAGAGGGGTCTGGGCACTGAAGCTTTCTTT. Protein product: CASSLQRGLGTEAFF.

The V and J genes are TRBV7-2 and TRBJ1-2; D is unresolved. V lost 0 bases and J 0 bases, leaving 5 bases between the germline ends. Per the germline V gene, CDR1 is SGHTA and CDR2 is FQGNSA. There are 14 residues in the CDR3. In nucleotides, the CDR3 is TGTGCCAGCAGCTTAGCCTACACTAACTATGGCTACACCTTC. Translated: CASSLAYTNYGYTF. The variable domain in full, with the rest retrieved from reference TRBV7-2 and TRBJ1-2, is GAGVSQSPSNKVTEKGKDVELRCDPISGHTALYWYRQSLGQGLEFLIYFQGNSAPDKSGLPSDRFSAERTGGSVSTLTIQRTQQEDSAVYLCASSLAYTNYGYTFGSGTRLTVV.

The CDR3 nucleotides are TGCGCCAGCAGATCTCACGGACTAGCGGGCGAGCAGTACTTC. Its translation is CASRSHGLAGEQYF. The rearrangement uses TRBV5-1 and TRBJ2-7, with 11 bases lining up with TRBD2. The CDR3 is 14 residues long. Germline trimming cut 5 bases from V and 6 bases from J; bases unmatched to any gene: 7. Germline CDR1 is SGHRS and CDR2 is YFSETQ.

The chain uses TRBV5-1 and TRBJ2-6, with 7 bases aligning to TRBD2. The CDR3 runs to 17 residues. The germline gives CDR1 SGHRS, CDR2 YFSETQ. Trimming at V came to 7 bases and at J to 4 bases, leaving 14 bases not matched to a gene. CDR3 residues: CASGHGEGSGGANVLTF. The DNA of the CDR3 is TGCGCCAGCGGCCACGGGGAGGGTTCAGGAGGGGCCAACGTCCTGACTTTC. The complete variable domain, with remaining parts taken from reference TRBV5-1 and TRBJ2-6, reads KAGVTQTPRYLIKTRGQQVTLSCSPISGHRSVSWYQQTPGQGLQFLFEYFSETQRNKGNFPGRFSGRQFSNSRSEMNVSTLELGDSALYLCASGHGEGSGGANVLTFGAGSRLTVL.